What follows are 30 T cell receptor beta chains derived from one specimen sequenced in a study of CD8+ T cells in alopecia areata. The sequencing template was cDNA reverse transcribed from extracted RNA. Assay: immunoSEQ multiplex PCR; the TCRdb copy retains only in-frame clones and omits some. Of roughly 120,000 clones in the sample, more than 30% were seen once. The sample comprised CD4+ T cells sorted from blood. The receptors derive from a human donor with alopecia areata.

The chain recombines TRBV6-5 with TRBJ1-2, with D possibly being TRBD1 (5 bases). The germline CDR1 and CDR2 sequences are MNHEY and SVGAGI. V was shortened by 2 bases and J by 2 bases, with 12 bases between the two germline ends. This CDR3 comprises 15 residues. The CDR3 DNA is TGTGCCAGCAGTTACGGGGGGAACAGGAACTATGGCTACACCTTC. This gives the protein CASSYGGNRNYGYTF.

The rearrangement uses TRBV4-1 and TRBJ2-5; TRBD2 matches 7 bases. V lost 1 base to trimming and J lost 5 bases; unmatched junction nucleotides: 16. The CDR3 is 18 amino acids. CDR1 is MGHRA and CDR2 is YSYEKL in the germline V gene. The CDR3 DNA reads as TGCGCCAGCAGCCAAGGCCCCATTGGAGGGCGGGAGCAGGAGACCCAGTACTTC. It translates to CASSQGPIGGREQETQYF.

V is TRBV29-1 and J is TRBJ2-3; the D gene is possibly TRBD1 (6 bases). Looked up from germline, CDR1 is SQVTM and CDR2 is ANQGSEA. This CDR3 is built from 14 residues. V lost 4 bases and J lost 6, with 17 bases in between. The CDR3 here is CSVARQARVDTQYF. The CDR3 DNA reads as TGCAGCGTTGCGCGACAGGCCAGAGTCGATACGCAGTATTTT.

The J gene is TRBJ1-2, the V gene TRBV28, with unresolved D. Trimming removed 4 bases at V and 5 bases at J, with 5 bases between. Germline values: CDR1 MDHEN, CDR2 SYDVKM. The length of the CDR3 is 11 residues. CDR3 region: CASSSIYGYTF. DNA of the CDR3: TGTGCCAGCAGTTCGATTTATGGCTACACCTTC.

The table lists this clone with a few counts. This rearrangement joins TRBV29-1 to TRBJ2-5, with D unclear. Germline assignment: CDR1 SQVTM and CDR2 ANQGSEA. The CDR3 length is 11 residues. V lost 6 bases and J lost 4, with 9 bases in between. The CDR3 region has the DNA TGCAGCGTCCGCAGAGGAGAGACCCAGTACTTC. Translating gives CSVRRGETQYF.

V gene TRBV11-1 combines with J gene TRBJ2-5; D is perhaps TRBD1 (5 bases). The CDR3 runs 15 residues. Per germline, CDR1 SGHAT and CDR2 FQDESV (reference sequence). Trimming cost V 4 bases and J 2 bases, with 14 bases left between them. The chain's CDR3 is CASSSQGLIQETQYF. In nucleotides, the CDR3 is TGTGCCAGCAGCTCCCAGGGCCTTATACAAGAGACCCAGTACTTC. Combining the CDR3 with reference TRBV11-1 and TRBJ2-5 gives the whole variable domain EAEVAQSPRYKITEKSQAVAFWCDPISGHATLYWYRQILGQGPELLVQFQDESVVDDSQLPKDRFSAERLKGVDSTLKIQPAELGDSAMYLCASSSQGLIQETQYFGPGTRLLVL.

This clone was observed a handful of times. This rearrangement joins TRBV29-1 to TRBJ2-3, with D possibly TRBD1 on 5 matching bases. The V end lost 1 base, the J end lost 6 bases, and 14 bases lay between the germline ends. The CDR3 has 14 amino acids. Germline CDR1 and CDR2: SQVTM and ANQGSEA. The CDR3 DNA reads TGCAGCGTTGAAGTTCGACAGCACATGGATACGCAGTATTTT. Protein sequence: CSVEVRQHMDTQYF.

CDR3: CASSLGGRPMNTEAFF. CDR3 coding DNA: TGTGCCAGCAGCTTGGGGGGACGGCCCATGAACACTGAAGCTTTCTTT. The chain is built from TRBV5-4 and TRBJ1-1, with D perhaps TRBD1 (5 bases). The CDR3 totals 16 residues. The V end lost 0 bases, the J end lost 0 bases, and 12 bases lay between the germline ends. CDR1 is SGHNT, CDR2 YYREEE, per germline (reference sequence). Using reference TRBV5-4 and TRBJ1-1 for the parts outside the CDR3, the full variable domain is ETGVTQSPTHLIKTRGQQVTLRCSSQSGHNTVSWYQQALGQGPQFIFQYYREEENGRGNFPPRFSGLQFPNYSSELNVNALELDDSALYLCASSLGGRPMNTEAFFGQGTRLTVV.

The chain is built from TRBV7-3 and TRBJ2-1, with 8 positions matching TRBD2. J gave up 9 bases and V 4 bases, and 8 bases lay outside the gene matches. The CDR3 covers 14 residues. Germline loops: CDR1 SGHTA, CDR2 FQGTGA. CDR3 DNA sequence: TGTGCCAGCAGCTATACCGGACTAGCCAGTGAGCAGTTCTTC. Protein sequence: CASSYTGLASEQFF.

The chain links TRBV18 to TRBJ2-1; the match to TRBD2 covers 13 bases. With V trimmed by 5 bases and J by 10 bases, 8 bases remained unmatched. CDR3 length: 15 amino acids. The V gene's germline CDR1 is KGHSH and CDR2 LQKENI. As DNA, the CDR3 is TGTGCCAGCTCAACATTTCCGACTAGCGGGGGGGAGCAGTTCTTC. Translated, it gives CASSTFPTSGGEQFF.

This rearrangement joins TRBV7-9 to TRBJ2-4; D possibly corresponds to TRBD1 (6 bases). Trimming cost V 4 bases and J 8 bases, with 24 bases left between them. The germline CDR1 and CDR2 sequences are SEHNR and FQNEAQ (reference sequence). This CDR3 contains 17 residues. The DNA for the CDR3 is TGTGCCAGCAGCTGGGACAACGGTGGGGGTATCACTGACATTCAGTACTTC. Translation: CASSWDNGGGITDIQYF.

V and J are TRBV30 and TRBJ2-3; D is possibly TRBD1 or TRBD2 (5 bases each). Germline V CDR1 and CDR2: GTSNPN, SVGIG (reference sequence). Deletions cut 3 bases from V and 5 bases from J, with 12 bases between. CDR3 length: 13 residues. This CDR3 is CAWRMGERDTQYF. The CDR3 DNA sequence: TGTGCCTGGAGGATGGGGGAGCGAGATACGCAGTATTTT.

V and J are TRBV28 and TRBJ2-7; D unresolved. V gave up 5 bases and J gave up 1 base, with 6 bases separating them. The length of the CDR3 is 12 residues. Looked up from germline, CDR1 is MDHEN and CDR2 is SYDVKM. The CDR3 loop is CASSPWSYEQYF. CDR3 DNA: TGTGCCAGCAGTCCTTGGTCCTACGAGCAGTACTTC.

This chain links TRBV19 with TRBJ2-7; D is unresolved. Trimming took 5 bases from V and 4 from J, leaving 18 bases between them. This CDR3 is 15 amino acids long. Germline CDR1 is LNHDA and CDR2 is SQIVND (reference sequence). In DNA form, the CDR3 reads TGTGCCAGTAGTCTCCGGAGAGCCCGACTTTACGAGCAGTACTTC. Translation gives CASSLRRARLYEQYF.

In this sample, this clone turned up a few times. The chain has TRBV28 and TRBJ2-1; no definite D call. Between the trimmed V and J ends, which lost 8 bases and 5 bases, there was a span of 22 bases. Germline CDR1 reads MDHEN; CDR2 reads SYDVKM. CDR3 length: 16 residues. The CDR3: CASARRSFSRHNEQFF. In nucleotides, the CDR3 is TGTGCCAGCGCCCGCCGATCTTTTTCGAGACACAATGAGCAGTTCTTC.

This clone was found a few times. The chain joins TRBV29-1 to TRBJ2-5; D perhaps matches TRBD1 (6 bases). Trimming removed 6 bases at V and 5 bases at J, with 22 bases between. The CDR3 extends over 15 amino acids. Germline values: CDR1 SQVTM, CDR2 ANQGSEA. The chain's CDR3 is CSVAITGSGAETQYF. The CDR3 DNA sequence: TGCAGCGTCGCCATTACAGGGTCAGGGGCCGAGACCCAGTACTTC.

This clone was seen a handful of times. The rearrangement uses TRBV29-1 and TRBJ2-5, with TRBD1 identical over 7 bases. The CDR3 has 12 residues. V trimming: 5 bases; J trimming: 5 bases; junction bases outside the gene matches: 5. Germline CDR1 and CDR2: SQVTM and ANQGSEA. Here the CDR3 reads CSVRQGEETQYF. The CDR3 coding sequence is TGCAGCGTTAGACAGGGCGAGGAGACCCAGTACTTC.

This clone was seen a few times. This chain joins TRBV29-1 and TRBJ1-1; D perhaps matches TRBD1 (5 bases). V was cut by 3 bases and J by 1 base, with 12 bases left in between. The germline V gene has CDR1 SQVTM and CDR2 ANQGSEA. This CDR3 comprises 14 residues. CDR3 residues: CSVDPETGNTEAFF. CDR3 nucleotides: TGCAGCGTTGACCCCGAAACAGGGAACACTGAAGCTTTCTTT.

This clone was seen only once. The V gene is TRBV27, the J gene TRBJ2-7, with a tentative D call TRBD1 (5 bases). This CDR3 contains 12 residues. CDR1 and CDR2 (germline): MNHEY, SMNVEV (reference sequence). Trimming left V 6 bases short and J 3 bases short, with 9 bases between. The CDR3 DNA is TGTGCCAGCAGCTCACAGGTCTACGAGCAGTACTTC. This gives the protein CASSSQVYEQYF.

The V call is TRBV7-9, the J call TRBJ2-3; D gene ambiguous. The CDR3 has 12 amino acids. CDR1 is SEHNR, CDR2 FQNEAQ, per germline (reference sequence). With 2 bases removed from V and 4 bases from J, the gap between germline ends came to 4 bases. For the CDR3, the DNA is TGTGCCAGCAGCTTAAACCCAGATACGCAGTATTTT. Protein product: CASSLNPDTQYF. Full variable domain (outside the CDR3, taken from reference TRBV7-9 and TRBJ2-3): DTGVSQNPRHKITKRGQNVTFRCDPISEHNRLYWYRQTLGQGPEFLTYFQNEAQLEKSRLLSDRFSAERPKGSFSTLEIQRTEQGDSAMYLCASSLNPDTQYFGPGTRLTVL.

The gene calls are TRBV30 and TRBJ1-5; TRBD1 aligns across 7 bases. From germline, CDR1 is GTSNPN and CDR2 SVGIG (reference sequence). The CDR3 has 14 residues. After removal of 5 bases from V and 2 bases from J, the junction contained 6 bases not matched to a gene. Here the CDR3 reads CAWDRQGGNQPQHF. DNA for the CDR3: TGTGCCTGGGACCGACAGGGAGGCAATCAGCCCCAGCATTTT.

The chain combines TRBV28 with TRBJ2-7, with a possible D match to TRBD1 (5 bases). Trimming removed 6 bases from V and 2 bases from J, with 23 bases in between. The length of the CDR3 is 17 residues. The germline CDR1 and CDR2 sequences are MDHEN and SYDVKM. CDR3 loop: CASSNVIRTKTTYEQYF. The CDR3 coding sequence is TGTGCCAGCAGCAACGTCATAAGGACAAAAACCACCTACGAGCAGTACTTC.

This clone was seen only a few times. As DNA, the CDR3 is TGCGCCAGCAGCCAAGATCCGCGTCCTAGATATGATAAGCAGTACTTC. Translation gives CASSQDPRPRYDKQYF. The chain uses TRBV4-1 and TRBJ2-7; D is ambiguous. CDR1 is MGHRA and CDR2 is YSYEKL in the germline V gene. Trimming shortened V by 0 bases and J by 8 bases, and 20 bases separated the two germline ends. The CDR3 runs 16 residues.

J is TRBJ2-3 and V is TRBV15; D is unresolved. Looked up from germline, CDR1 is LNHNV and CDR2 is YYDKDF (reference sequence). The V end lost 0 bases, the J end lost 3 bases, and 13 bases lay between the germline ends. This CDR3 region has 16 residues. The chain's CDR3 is CATSREYGPATDTQYF. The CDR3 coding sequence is TGTGCCACCAGCAGAGAATACGGGCCTGCGACAGATACGCAGTATTTT.

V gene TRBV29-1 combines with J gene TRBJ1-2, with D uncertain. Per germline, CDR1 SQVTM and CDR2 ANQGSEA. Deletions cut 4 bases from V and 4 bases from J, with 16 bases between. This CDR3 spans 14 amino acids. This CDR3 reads CSVGGSLPIYGYTF. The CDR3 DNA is TGCAGCGTTGGAGGTAGTCTCCCGATCTATGGCTACACCTTC.

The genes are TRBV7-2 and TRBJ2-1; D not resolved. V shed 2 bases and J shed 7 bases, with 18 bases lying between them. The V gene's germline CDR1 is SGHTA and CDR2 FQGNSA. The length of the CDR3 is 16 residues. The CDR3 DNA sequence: TGTGCCAGCAGCTTAATTGGGGTTAGTTCGGGTAATGAGCAGTTCTTC. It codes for CASSLIGVSSGNEQFF.

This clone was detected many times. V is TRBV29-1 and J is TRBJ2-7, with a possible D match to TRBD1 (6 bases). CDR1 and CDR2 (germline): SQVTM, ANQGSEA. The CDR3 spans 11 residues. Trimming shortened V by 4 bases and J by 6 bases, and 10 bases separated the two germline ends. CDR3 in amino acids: CSVVLGGEQYF. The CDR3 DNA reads TGCAGCGTTGTGTTAGGGGGCGAGCAGTACTTC.

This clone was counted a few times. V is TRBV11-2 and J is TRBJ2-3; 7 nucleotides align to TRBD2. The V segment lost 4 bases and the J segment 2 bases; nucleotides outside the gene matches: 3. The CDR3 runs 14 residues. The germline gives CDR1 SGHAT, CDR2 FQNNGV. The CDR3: CASSSAGTTDTQYF. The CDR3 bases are TGTGCCAGCAGCTCAGCGGGAACCACAGATACGCAGTATTTT.

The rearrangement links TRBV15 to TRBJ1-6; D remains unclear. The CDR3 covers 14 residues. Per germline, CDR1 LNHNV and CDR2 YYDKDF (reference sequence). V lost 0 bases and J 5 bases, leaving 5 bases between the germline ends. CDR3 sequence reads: CATSRDLDNSPLHF. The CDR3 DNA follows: TGTGCCACCAGCAGAGACTTAGATAATTCACCCCTCCACTTT.

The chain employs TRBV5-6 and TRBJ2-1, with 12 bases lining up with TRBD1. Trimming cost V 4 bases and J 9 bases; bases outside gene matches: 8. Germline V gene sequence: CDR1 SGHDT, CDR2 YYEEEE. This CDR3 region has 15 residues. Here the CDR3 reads CASSKGQGALSEQFF. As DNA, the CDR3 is TGTGCCAGCAGCAAGGGACAGGGGGCTCTGAGTGAGCAGTTCTTC.